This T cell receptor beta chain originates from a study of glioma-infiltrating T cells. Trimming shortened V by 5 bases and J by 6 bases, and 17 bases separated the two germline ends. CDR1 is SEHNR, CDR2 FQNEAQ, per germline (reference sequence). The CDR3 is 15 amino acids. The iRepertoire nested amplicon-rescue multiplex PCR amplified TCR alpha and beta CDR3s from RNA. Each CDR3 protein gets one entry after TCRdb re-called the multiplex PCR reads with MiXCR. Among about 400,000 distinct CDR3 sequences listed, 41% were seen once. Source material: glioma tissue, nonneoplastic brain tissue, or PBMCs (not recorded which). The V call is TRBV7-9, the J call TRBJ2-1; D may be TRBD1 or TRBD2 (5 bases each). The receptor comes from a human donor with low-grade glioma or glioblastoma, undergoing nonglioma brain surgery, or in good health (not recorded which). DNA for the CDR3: TGTGCCAGCAGCAACATGGCGAGAGGGACCAATGAGCAGTTCTTC. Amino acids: CASSNMARGTNEQFF.